The 28 T cell receptor beta chains below all came from one sample that was sequenced in a study of blood T cell repertoires in COVID-19. Some clones are missing from TCRdb's copy, which holds only in-frame ones; the method was immunoSEQ multiplex PCR. The sample yields under 250,000 clones, 82% seen once. Sequenced sample: peripheral blood. The receptors come from an elderly woman with acute or convalescent COVID-19.

This clone occurred once. V gene TRBV12-3 or TRBV12-4 combines with J gene TRBJ1-1; D is ambiguous. V was clipped by 5 bases and J by 4 bases, with 11 bases between them. There are 13 residues in the CDR3. The CDR3 DNA follows: TGTGCCAGCAGTATTTTAACGAGCACTGAAGCTTTCTTT. Its protein is CASSILTSTEAFF.

CDR3 amino acids: CASSSDRERDEQYF. The CDR3 DNA sequence: TGCGCCAGCAGCTCGGACAGGGAACGCGACGAGCAGTACTTC. The chain couples TRBV5-1 to TRBJ2-7; 8 positions match TRBD1. V was pared by 3 bases and J by 5 bases, with 7 bases of the junction left unmatched. CDR3 size: 14 residues. CDR1 SGHRS and CDR2 YFSETQ come from the germline V gene. Looking up the rest from reference TRBV5-1 and TRBJ2-7 gives the full variable domain: KAGVTQTPRYLIKTRGQQVTLSCSPISGHRSVSWYQQTPGQGLQFLFEYFSETQRNKGNFPGRFSGRQFSNSRSEMNVSTLELGDSALYLCASSSDRERDEQYFGPGTRLTVT.

CDR3 sequence reads: CSVQGAGETQYF. In nucleotides, the CDR3 is TGCAGCGTTCAGGGGGCGGGGGAGACCCAGTACTTC. The chain links TRBV29-1 to TRBJ2-5; 8 bases match TRBD1. Germline assignment: CDR1 SQVTM and CDR2 ANQGSEA. CDR3 length: 12 amino acids. J gave up 5 bases and V 5 bases, and 4 bases lay outside the gene matches.

The V gene is TRBV10-3, the J gene TRBJ2-5; 7 bases are a match to TRBD2. CDR1 and CDR2 (germline): ENHRY, SYGVKD. Trimming at V came to 6 bases and at J to 3 bases, leaving 4 bases not matched to a gene. The CDR3 is made up of 13 amino acids. The CDR3 nucleotides are TGTGCCATCAGAGCAGGGAGGGAAGAGACCCAGTACTTC. Its translation: CAIRAGREETQYF.

This clone was found once. V gene TRBV7-2 combines with J gene TRBJ2-7; 10 bases line up with TRBD2. Trimming cost V 6 bases and J 2 bases; bases outside gene matches: 1. Germline CDR1 SGHTA, CDR2 FQGNSA. The CDR3 totals 13 residues. The CDR3 DNA reads TGTGCCAGCAGGAGCGGGGGGGCCTACGAGCAGTACTTC. Translation: CASRSGGAYEQYF.

The chain has TRBV7-2 and TRBJ2-6; D uncertain. V lost 1 base and J lost 13, with 17 bases in between. The CDR3 has 15 amino acids. The germline V gene has CDR1 SGHTA and CDR2 FQGNSA. CDR3 residues: CASSLETSGSEVLTF. The CDR3 DNA reads as TGTGCCAGCAGCTTAGAGACATCAGGCTCCGAGGTCCTGACTTTC.

The chain links TRBV18 to TRBJ1-2; no reliable D call. The CDR3 sequence is 14 residues long. From germline, CDR1 is KGHSH and CDR2 LQKENI. Trimming left V 1 base short and J 1 base short, with 7 bases between. The CDR3 DNA follows: TGTGCCAGCTCACCACAACGCGGTAACTATGGCTACACCTTC. Its translation is CASSPQRGNYGYTF.

This chain uses TRBV5-4 with TRBJ2-1; D is possibly TRBD2 (7 bases). CDR1 is SGHNT and CDR2 is YYREEE in the germline V gene (reference sequence). The CDR3 loop spans 16 amino acids. V was cut by 5 bases and J by 2 bases, with 17 bases left in between. CDR3 nucleotide sequence: TGTGCCAGCAGTGCAGGAGGGGGGGCCCCCTACAATGAGCAGTTCTTC. As protein: CASSAGGGAPYNEQFF. The full variable domain, its missing parts supplied by reference TRBV5-4 and TRBJ2-1, is ETGVTQSPTHLIKTRGQQVTLRCSSQSGHNTVSWYQQALGQGPQFIFQYYREEENGRGNFPPRFSGLQFPNYSSELNVNALELDDSALYLCASSAGGGAPYNEQFFGPGTRLTVL.

Turning to this clone: Other DNA sequences from this sample encode an identical CDR3 as well. The chain recombines TRBV7-9 with TRBJ1-1; D is possibly TRBD1 (5 bases). Trimming stripped 3 bases from V and 0 bases from J, with 8 bases between. Germline V gene lookup returns CDR1 SEHNR and CDR2 FQNEAQ (reference sequence). The CDR3 runs 14 residues. In DNA, the CDR3 is TGTGCCAGCAGCTTCGACAGAATGAACACTGAAGCTTTCTTT. Its translation is CASSFDRMNTEAFF. The whole variable domain, filled in from reference TRBV7-9 and TRBJ1-1, reads DTGVSQNPRHKITKRGQNVTFRCDPISEHNRLYWYRQTLGQGPEFLTYFQNEAQLEKSRLLSDRFSAERPKGSFSTLEIQRTEQGDSAMYLCASSFDRMNTEAFFGQGTRLTVV.

The rearrangement links TRBV18 to TRBJ1-2; possibly TRBD1 for D (6 bases). The CDR3 is made up of 16 amino acids. Per the germline V gene, CDR1 is KGHSH and CDR2 is LQKENI. Trimming took 3 bases from V and 0 from J, leaving 14 bases between them. The CDR3 DNA follows: TGTGCCAGCTCACCGACACCCGGGACAACTAACTATGGCTACACCTTC. This translates into CASSPTPGTTNYGYTF.

The chain carries TRBV24-1 and TRBJ1-4; 10 bases fit TRBD1. V lost 1 base, J lost 8 bases, and 6 bases stayed unmatched. The CDR3 extends over 16 amino acids. Germline lookup yields CDR1 KGHDR and CDR2 SFDVKD. CDR3 residues: CATSDFRDRGGEKLFF. CDR3 nucleotide sequence: TGTGCCACCAGTGATTTCCGGGACAGGGGAGGGGAAAAACTGTTTTTT.

This chain links TRBV7-3 with TRBJ1-1, with D unclear. Germline V gene data show CDR1 as SGHTA and CDR2 as FQGTGA. Trimming cost V 4 bases and J 1 base, with 7 bases left between them. The CDR3 loop spans 13 amino acids. CDR3 bases: TGTGCCAGCAGCTCTTTTAGGAACACTGAAGCTTTCTTT. This sequence encodes CASSSFRNTEAFF.

The V and J genes are TRBV4-3 and TRBJ1-2; D is uncertain. V dropped 0 bases and J dropped 0 bases, with 14 bases sitting between them. CDR1 is LGHNA, CDR2 YSLEER, per germline. This CDR3 is built from 17 residues. The CDR3 protein is CASSQDTTAGTNYGYTF. CDR3 DNA sequence: TGCGCCAGCAGCCAAGATACCACAGCGGGAACTAACTATGGCTACACCTTC.

The chain couples TRBV19 to TRBJ1-5, with 8 bases matching TRBD1. V shed 7 bases, J shed 6 bases, and the junction held 11 bases outside the gene matches. The CDR3 has 15 amino acids. CDR1 is LNHDA and CDR2 is SQIVND in the germline V gene (reference sequence). CDR3 residues: CASISTGGAPQPQHF. The CDR3 DNA sequence: TGTGCCAGTATTTCAACAGGGGGTGCTCCTCAGCCCCAGCATTTT.

This rearrangement joins TRBV14 to TRBJ2-7, with D perhaps TRBD2 (6 bases). Germline V gives CDR1 SGHDN, CDR2 FVKESK. CDR3 length: 11 amino acids. The V end lost 1 base, the J end lost 12 bases, and 10 bases lay between the germline ends. The CDR3 DNA sequence: TGTGCCAGCAGCCAAGTACGGGACTGGTACTTC. Protein sequence: CASSQVRDWYF.

The gene calls are TRBV20-1 and TRBJ2-5; perhaps TRBD2 as D (5 bases). The CDR3 spans 11 residues. Looked up from germline, CDR1 is DFQATT and CDR2 is SNEGSKA (reference sequence). Deletions cut 6 bases from V and 6 bases from J, with 11 bases between. CDR3 DNA: TGCAGTGCAGGCGGGCCGAAGACCCAGTACTTC. This gives the protein CSAGGPKTQYF.

The chain uses TRBV7-8 and TRBJ1-6; maybe TRBD1 (5 bases). Germline CDR1 SGHVS, CDR2 FQNEAQ. Trimming took off 5 bases at V and 10 bases at J, with 15 bases between the two ends. The CDR3 is 14 residues long. CDR3 residues: CASSLQEGISPLHF. The DNA for the CDR3 is TGTGCCAGCAGCCTACAGGAGGGAATCTCACCCCTCCACTTT.

The chain uses TRBV20-1 and TRBJ1-2; D gene unclear. Deletions cut 3 bases from V and 8 bases from J, with 10 bases between. This CDR3 spans 11 amino acids. The germline V gene has CDR1 DFQATT and CDR2 SNEGSKA (reference sequence). The CDR3 sequence is CSASYSRGYTF. DNA of the CDR3: TGCAGTGCTAGTTACAGTCGGGGCTACACCTTC.

The rearrangement joins TRBV4-3 to TRBJ1-1, with D perhaps TRBD1 (5 bases). Germline-derived CDR1 and CDR2 are LGHNA and YSLEER. Between the trimmed V and J ends, which lost 2 bases and 1 base, there was a span of 17 bases. This CDR3 has 17 residues. The chain's CDR3 is CASSQSVHRPGNTEAFF. Written as DNA, the CDR3 is TGCGCCAGCAGCCAATCGGTTCACAGGCCCGGGAACACTGAAGCTTTCTTT.

The rearrangement joins TRBV6-5 to TRBJ1-3; D is unresolved. Germline CDR1 and CDR2: MNHEY and SVGAGI. The CDR3 runs to 14 residues. Trimming took off 0 bases at V and 7 bases at J, with 10 bases between the two ends. CDR3: CASSYSIPGNTIYF. CDR3 DNA: TGTGCCAGCAGTTACTCCATCCCGGGGAACACCATATATTTT.

The chain couples TRBV10-3 to TRBJ2-7; D uncertain. The CDR3 runs to 16 residues. Germline assignment: CDR1 ENHRY and CDR2 SYGVKD. V was pared by 0 bases and J by 0 bases, with 12 bases between. The CDR3 nucleotides are TGTGCCATCAGTGAGTCGAAGAAAAAGAGCTCCTACGAGCAGTACTTC. As protein: CAISESKKKSSYEQYF.

The chain recombines TRBV19 with TRBJ2-1; D unclear. This CDR3 spans 13 amino acids. The V end lost 5 bases, the J end lost 4 bases, and 9 bases lay between the germline ends. Germline CDR1 LNHDA, CDR2 SQIVND (reference sequence). CDR3 amino acids: CASSQIAYNEQFF. The CDR3 DNA follows: TGTGCCAGTAGTCAGATAGCTTACAATGAGCAGTTCTTC.

The chain carries TRBV20-1 and TRBJ2-1; tentatively, D is TRBD1 (5 bases). CDR1 is DFQATT and CDR2 is SNEGSKA in the germline V gene (reference sequence). V lost 8 bases, J lost 2 bases, and 7 bases lay in between. This CDR3 is built from 11 residues. The CDR3 sequence: CSLGAYNEQFF. The CDR3 coding sequence is TGCAGTTTAGGGGCCTACAATGAGCAGTTCTTC.

The genes are TRBV20-1 and TRBJ1-4; D uncertain. The V end was cut by 3 bases, the J end by 5 bases, with 13 bases between. The CDR3 consists of 14 residues. Germline V lookup: CDR1 DFQATT, CDR2 SNEGSKA (reference sequence). CDR3 DNA: TGCAGTGCTAGTGATAACAGAGAAAATGAAAAACTGTTTTTT. As protein: CSASDNRENEKLFF.

The chain uses TRBV5-1 and TRBJ1-3; the D gene is possibly TRBD1 (5 bases). The CDR3 contains 15 residues. CDR1 is SGHRS, CDR2 YFSETQ, per germline. Between the trimmed V and J ends, which lost 0 bases and 4 bases, there was a span of 11 bases. The CDR3 here is CASSLARGMGNTIYF. As DNA, the CDR3 is TGCGCCAGCAGCTTGGCGCGGGGCATGGGAAACACCATATATTTT.

This rearrangement joins TRBV12-3 or TRBV12-4 to TRBJ1-1; 7 nucleotides match TRBD1. V was pared by 4 bases and J by 2 bases, with 1 base of the junction left unmatched. This CDR3 has 13 amino acids. CDR3 region: CASSYRGNTEAFF. Here the CDR3 DNA reads TGTGCCAGCAGTTACAGGGGAAACACTGAAGCTTTCTTT.

J is TRBJ2-2 and V is TRBV19; D is possibly TRBD1 (6 bases). This CDR3 has 14 amino acids. CDR1 LNHDA and CDR2 SQIVND come from the germline V gene (reference sequence). V gave up 4 bases and J gave up 5 bases, with 11 bases separating them. CDR3 DNA: TGTGCCAGTAGTAATCGCAGGGGTACCGGGGAGCTGTTTTTT. Its protein product is CASSNRRGTGELFF.

The chain is built from TRBV24-1 and TRBJ2-3; no clear D. Per germline, CDR1 KGHDR and CDR2 SFDVKD. The CDR3 length is 13 residues. V was clipped by 3 bases and J by 0 bases, with 3 bases between them. The CDR3 coding sequence is TGTGCCACCAGTGATCCTAGCACAGATACGCAGTATTTT. This translates into CATSDPSTDTQYF.